This T cell receptor beta chain was sequenced in a study of metastatic and nonmetastatic thyroid tumors. Study-level information: Repertoire comparisons spanned blood and tumor or nodule tissue from malignant and benign thyroid patients.

The CDR3 runs 15 residues. V lost 6 bases and J 4 bases, leaving 15 bases between the germline ends. CDR1 is KGHDR, CDR2 SFDVKD, per germline. All patients were untreated before thyroid surgery. Points from the study as a whole: Within blood and tumor, benign nodules reportedly had significantly lower TCR beta diversity than malignant thyroid tumors did.

In the original analysis: Variation in CDR3 across clinicopathological groups served as the basis for constructing a distant-metastasis classifier in papillary thyroid cancer. From the PCR reads, TCRdb re-called clones with MiXCR. It is TCRdb's table, rather than the study itself, that gives the V and J calls and clone size. There are 10,000 to 12,000 clones in the sample; about 37% occur only once, and roughly 16% lies in the top ten. This clone was detected a few times. Antigen specificity is unknown. The sequencing sample was made of tumor tissue. This clonotype originated in a female donor with papillary thyroid cancer or a benign thyroid nodule (not recorded which). Some clones in this sample may be carry-over from other donors' samples. The gene calls are TRBV24-1 and TRBJ2-1; possibly TRBD1 or TRBD2 for D (5 bases each). This CDR3 is CATSRGAGRYNEQFF. CDR3 in DNA: TGTGCCACCAGTCGAGGGGCAGGACGTTACAATGAGCAGTTCTTC.